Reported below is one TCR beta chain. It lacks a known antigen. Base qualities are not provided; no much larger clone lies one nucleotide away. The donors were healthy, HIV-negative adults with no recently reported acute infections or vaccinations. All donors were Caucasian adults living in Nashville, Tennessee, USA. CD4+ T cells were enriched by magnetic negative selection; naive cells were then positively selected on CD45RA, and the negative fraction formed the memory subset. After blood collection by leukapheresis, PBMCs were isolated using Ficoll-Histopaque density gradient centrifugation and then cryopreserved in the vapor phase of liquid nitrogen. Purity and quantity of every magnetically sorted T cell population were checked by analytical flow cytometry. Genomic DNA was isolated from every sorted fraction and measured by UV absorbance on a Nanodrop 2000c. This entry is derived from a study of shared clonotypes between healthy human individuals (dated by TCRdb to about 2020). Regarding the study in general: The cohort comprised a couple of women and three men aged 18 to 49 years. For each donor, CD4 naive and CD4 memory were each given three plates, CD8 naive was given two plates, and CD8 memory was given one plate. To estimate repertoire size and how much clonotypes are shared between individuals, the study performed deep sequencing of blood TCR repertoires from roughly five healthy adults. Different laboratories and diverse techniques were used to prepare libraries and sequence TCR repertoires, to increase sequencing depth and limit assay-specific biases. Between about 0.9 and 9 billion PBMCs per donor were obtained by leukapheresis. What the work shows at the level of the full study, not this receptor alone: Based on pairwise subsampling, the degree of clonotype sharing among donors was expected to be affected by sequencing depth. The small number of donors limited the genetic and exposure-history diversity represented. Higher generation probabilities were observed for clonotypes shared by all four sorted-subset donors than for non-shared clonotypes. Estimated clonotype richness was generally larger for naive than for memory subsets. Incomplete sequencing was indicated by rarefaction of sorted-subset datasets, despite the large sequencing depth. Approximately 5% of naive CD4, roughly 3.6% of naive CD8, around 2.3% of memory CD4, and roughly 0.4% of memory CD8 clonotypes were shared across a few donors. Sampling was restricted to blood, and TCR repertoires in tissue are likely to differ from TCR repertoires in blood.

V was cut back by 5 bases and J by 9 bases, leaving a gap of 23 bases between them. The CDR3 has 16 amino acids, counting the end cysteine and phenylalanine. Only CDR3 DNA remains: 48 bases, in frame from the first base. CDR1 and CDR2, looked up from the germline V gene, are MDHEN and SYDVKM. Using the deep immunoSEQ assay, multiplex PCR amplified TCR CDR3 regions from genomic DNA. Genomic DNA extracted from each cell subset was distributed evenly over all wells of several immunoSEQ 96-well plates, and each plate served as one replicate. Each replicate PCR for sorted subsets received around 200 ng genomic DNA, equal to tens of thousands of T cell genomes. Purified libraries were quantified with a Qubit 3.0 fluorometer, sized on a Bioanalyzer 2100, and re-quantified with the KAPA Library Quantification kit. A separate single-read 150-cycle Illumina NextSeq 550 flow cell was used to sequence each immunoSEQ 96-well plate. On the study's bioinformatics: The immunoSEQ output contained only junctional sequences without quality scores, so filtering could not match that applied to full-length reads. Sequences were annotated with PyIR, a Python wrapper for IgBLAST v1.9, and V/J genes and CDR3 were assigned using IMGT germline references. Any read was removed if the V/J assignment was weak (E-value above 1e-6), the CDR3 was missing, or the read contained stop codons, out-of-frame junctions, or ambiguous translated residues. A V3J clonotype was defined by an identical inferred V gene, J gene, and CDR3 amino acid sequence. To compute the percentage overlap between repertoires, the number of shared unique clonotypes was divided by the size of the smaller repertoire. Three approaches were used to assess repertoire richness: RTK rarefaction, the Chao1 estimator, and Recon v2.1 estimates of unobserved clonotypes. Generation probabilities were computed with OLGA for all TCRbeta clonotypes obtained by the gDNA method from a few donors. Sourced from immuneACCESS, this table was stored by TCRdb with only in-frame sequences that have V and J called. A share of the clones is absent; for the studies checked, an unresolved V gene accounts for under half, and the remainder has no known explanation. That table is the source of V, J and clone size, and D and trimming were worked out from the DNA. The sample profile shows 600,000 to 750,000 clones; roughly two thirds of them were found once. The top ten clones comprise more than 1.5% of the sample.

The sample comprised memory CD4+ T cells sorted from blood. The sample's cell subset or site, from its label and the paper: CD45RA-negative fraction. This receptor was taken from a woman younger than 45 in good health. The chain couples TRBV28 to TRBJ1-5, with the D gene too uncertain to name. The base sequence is TGTGCCAGCAGTCTCCCGCGGTCGGCCGGACGCATGCCCCAGCATTTT. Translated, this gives CASSLPRSAGRMPQHF.